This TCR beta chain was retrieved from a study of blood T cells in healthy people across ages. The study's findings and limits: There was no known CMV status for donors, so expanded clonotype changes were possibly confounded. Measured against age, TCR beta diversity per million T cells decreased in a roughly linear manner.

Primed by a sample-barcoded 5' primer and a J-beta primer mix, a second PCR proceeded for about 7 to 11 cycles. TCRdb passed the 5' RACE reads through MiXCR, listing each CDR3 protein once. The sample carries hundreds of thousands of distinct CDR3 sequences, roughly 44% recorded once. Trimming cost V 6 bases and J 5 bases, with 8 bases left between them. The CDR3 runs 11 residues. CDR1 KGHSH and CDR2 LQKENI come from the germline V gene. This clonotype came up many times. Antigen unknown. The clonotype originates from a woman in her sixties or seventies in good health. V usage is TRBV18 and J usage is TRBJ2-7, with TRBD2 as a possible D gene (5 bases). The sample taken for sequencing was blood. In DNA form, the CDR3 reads TGTGCCAGCTCTTCTAGCCACGAGCAGTACTTC. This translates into CASSSSHEQYF.